This T cell receptor (beta chain) was sequenced during a study of early T cells in non-severe SARS-CoV-2 infection. Across the whole study: Unsorted whole-blood RNA was sequenced in bulk, leaving chains unpaired.

Attachment of unique molecular identifiers to individual cDNA molecules was performed. TCRdb independently ran MiXCR on the 5' RACE reads; one entry per CDR3 protein. Among about 42,000 distinct CDR3 sequences, over 6% were seen once, and the ten largest hold roughly 5.1%. CDR1 LNHDA and CDR2 SQIVND come from the germline V gene (reference sequence). The CDR3 runs to 11 residues. V lost 1 base and J 4 bases, leaving 0 bases between the germline ends. Study-wide results and caveats: Anti-spike CD8 responses were favored in VDJdb matching, and private and CD4 specificities were missed.

The table lists this clonotype with many counts. As yet, its antigen is unknown. Specimen: whole blood. The chain carries TRBV19 and TRBJ2-3; D is uncertain. This sequence originates from an adult who was a healthcare worker with PCR-confirmed SARS-CoV-2 infection or an uninfected control (not recorded which). The CDR3 loop reads CASSIADTQYF. The CDR3, as DNA: TGTGCCAGTAGTATAGCAGATACGCAGTATTTT.